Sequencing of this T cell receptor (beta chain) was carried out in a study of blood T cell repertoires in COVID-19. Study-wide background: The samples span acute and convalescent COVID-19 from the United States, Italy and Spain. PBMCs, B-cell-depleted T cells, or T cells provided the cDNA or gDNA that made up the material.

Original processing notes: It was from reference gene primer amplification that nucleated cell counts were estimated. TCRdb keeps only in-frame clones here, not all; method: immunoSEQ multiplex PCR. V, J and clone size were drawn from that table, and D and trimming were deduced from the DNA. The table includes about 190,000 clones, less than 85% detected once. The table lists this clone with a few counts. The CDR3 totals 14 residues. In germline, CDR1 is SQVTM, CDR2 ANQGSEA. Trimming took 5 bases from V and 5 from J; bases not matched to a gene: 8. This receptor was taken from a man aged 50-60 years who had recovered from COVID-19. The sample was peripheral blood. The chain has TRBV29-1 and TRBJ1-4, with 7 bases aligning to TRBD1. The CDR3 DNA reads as TGCAGCGTTTTGAAACAGGGGATGAATGAAAAACTGTTTTTT. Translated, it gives CSVLKQGMNEKLFF.